This entry concerns a single T cell receptor beta chain. Profiling relied on immunoSEQ multiplex PCR, and the TCRdb table lists in-frame clones only, not all of them. The sample gives fewer than 650,000 clones, 76% of which show up once; roughly 13% is in the top ten. This record belongs to a study of shared clonotypes between healthy human individuals. Trimming stripped 3 bases from V and 0 bases from J, with 14 bases between. This CDR3 is built from 16 residues. Per the germline V gene, CDR1 is SGHTA and CDR2 is FQGNSA. The chain joins TRBV7-2 to TRBJ2-5; D may be TRBD2 (6 bases). Sequenced: PBMCs. The clonotype comes from a woman aged 40 to 50 in good health. Some clones in this sample may be carry-over from other donors' samples. For the CDR3, the DNA is TGTGCCAGCAGCTTTGGTTCTAGCGCCGACCAAGAGACCCAGTACTTC. It specifies CASSFGSSADQETQYF.